The T cell receptor beta chain described here comes from a study of T cell responses to AZD1222 COVID-19 vaccine. Remarks on this clone: The antigen is unknown.

Assay used: immunoSEQ multiplex PCR; TCRdb lists only in-frame clones, some missing. The sample contains 200,000 to 250,000 clones, approximately 94% of which appear only once. Germline V gene data show CDR1 as SGHTA and CDR2 as FQGNSA. V shed 2 bases and J 4 bases; nucleotides not matched to a gene: 11. CDR3 length equals 18 residues. Study-level results: There were mostly white British donors and more females than males, and clonal diversity was possibly underestimated.

This TCR was sampled from an adult in good health. The source material was peripheral blood, sampled on day 0 of MenACWY control vaccination. The rearrangement links TRBV7-2 to TRBJ2-6; TRBD2 agrees at 7 bases. CDR3 nucleotides: TGTGCCAGCAGCTTAACCGTGGTGGCGGGGGTAGGGGCCAACGTCCTGACTTTC. Translated, it gives CASSLTVVAGVGANVLTF.